This is a list of T cell receptor beta chains from one sample in a study of blood T cell repertoires in COVID-19. Sequencing used immunoSEQ multiplex PCR; TCRdb keeps in-frame clones, though not all of them. In the table there are about 150,000 clones, 75% to 85% of which are singletons. Specimen: peripheral blood. These receptor sequences come from a human donor with acute or convalescent COVID-19. The donor label of this sample is uncertain. Each CDR3 is given with its conserved first and last residue. D genes are given only for firm matches. Clone size is not always given. Where it is, it says once, few, many or a class for expanded clones.

-	TRBJ1-1	once	TRBV7-9	CASSPRGNPMNTEAFF	TGTGCCAGCAGCCCCCGGGGTAACCCCATGAACACTGAAGCTTTCTTT
-	TRBJ1-2	-	TRBV7-2	CASSLAGDTYGYTF	TGTGCCAGCAGCTTAGCGGGAGATACCTATGGCTACACCTTC
TRBD1	TRBJ1-5	-	TRBV7-8	CASSEKDRVSNQPQHF	TGTGCCAGCAGCGAGAAGGACAGGGTTAGCAATCAGCCCCAGCATTTT
-	TRBJ1-5	-	TRBV6-5	CASIQQVNQPQHF	TGTGCCAGCATTCAACAAGTCAATCAGCCCCAGCATTTT
-	TRBJ1-2	-	TRBV7-2	CASSLRGAQSDGYTF	TGTGCCAGCAGTCTCCGGGGGGCGCAGTCGGATGGCTACACCTTC
-	TRBJ1-1	-	TRBV9	CASSSPRGGNTEAFF	TGTGCCAGCAGCTCACCGAGGGGGGGGAACACTGAAGCTTTCTTT
-	TRBJ2-5	-	TRBV19	CASSTLDLRETQYF	TGTGCCAGTAGTACCCTGGATTTGAGGGAGACCCAGTACTTC
TRBD1	TRBJ2-5	-	TRBV6-6	CASSYVTGGETQYF	TGTGCCAGCAGTTATGTGACAGGGGGAGAGACCCAGTACTTC
TRBD2	TRBJ2-7	-	TRBV19	CASSAFGGAYEQYF	TGTGCCAGTAGTGCCTTTGGGGGGGCCTACGAGCAGTACTTC
TRBD1	TRBJ1-3	few	TRBV5-4	CASSLDRAGNTIYF	TGTGCCAGCAGCCTGGACAGGGCTGGAAACACCATATATTTT
-	TRBJ1-2	-	TRBV6-4	CATPKEGANYGYTF	TGTGCCACCCCAAAAGAGGGAGCTAACTATGGCTACACCTTC
TRBD2	TRBJ2-1	-	TRBV3-1/TRBV3-2	CASSQDFETSGGPYNEQFF	TGTGCCAGCAGCCAAGATTTTGAGACTAGCGGGGGCCCGTACAATGAGCAGTTCTTC
-	TRBJ1-1	once	TRBV12-3/TRBV12-4	CASSLTSYFNFF	TGTGCCAGCAGTTTAACTTCGTATTTCAACTTCTTT
-	TRBJ2-2	-	TRBV28	CASTLLDSLTGELFF	TGTGCCAGCACCCTTCTCGACAGCCTCACCGGGGAGCTGTTTTTT
-	TRBJ2-7	-	TRBV24-1	CATSDLDSSYEQYF	TGTGCCACCAGTGACCTAGACTCCTCCTACGAGCAGTACTTC
-	TRBJ2-7	-	TRBV7-9	CASSLFQGHEQYF	TGTGCCAGCAGCTTATTTCAGGGCCACGAGCAGTACTTC
-	TRBJ1-1	-	TRBV6-1	CASSERAQGDTEAFF	TGTGCCAGCAGTGAAAGGGCCCAAGGGGACACTGAAGCTTTCTTT
TRBD1	TRBJ2-1	few	TRBV2	CASSEGTGVYNEQFF	TGTGCCAGCAGTGAGGGGACAGGGGTGTACAATGAGCAGTTCTTC
TRBD1	TRBJ1-2	-	TRBV18	CASYQQGARGYTF	TGTGCCAGCTACCAACAGGGGGCGCGTGGCTACACCTTC
-	TRBJ2-5	-	TRBV30	CAWSATSITGTQYF	TGTGCCTGGAGTGCTACTTCCATCACTGGGACCCAGTACTTC
-	TRBJ1-1	many	TRBV9	CASSVEGGSYMNTEAFF	TGTGCCAGCAGCGTAGAAGGGGGTTCTTACATGAACACTGAAGCTTTCTTT
-	TRBJ2-3	-	TRBV24-1	CATSVGSLGDTQYF	TGTGCCACCAGTGTAGGCAGCCTCGGGGATACGCAGTATTTT
TRBD1	TRBJ1-2	-	TRBV11-2	CASSPGTGRLFYGYTF	TGTGCCAGCAGCCCTGGGACAGGCCGCCTTTTCTATGGCTACACCTTC
TRBD2	TRBJ2-1	-	TRBV7-9	CASSLKLAGGHEQFF	TGTGCCAGCAGCTTAAAACTAGCGGGGGGTCATGAGCAGTTCTTC
-	TRBJ1-1	-	TRBV18	CASSPSAGVGTEAFF	TGTGCCAGCTCACCCTCGGCAGGGGTTGGGACTGAAGCTTTCTTT
-	TRBJ1-2	-	TRBV6-2/TRBV6-3	CASSYPTSAGFYGYTF	TGTGCCAGCAGTTACCCGACATCGGCGGGGTTCTATGGCTACACCTTC